The 26 T cell receptor beta chains in this list originate from one sample, sequenced in a study of shared clonotypes between healthy human individuals. Naive CD8 populations comprised CD45RO-negative cells positively selected for CCR7, excluding terminally differentiated effector memory CD45RA+ cells. Using immunoSEQ multiplex PCR, the repertoire was profiled, and TCRdb retains in-frame clones only, with some absent. Of about 2.1 million clones in the sample, over 85% were seen once. Sequencing input: naive CD8+ T cells from PBMCs. These receptors were collected from a man aged 18-30 years in good health. Some clones in this sample may be carry-over from other donors' samples.

The chain carries TRBV19 and TRBJ2-1, with 9 bases identical to TRBD2. The germline V gene has CDR1 LNHDA and CDR2 SQIVND (reference sequence). V dropped 3 bases and J dropped 10; count of bases not matched to a gene: 7. This CDR3 has 14 amino acids. The CDR3 spells CASSISSGNGEQFF. CDR3 coding DNA: TGTGCCAGTAGTATTTCTAGCGGGAACGGAGAGCAGTTCTTC.

The chain carries TRBV21-1 and TRBJ2-7. TRBV21-1 is reported as a pseudogene. The length of the CDR3 is 16 residues. The CDR3 coding sequence is TGTGCCAGCAGCAGCCACCGGGACGCCTTTACCTACGAGCAGTACTTC. Translated: CASSSHRDAFTYEQYF.

This sequence joins TRBV11-2 and TRBJ2-3; TRBD2 agrees at 7 bases. V shed 6 bases and J 1 base; nucleotides not matched to a gene: 7. CDR1 and CDR2 (germline): SGHAT, FQNNGV. This CDR3 is built from 15 residues. The CDR3 DNA reads as TGTGCCAGCAGACCTCTAGCGGTAGGCACAGATACGCAGTATTTT. This gives the protein CASRPLAVGTDTQYF.

The chain carries TRBV5-1 and TRBJ2-2; D is unclear. CDR3 length: 13 residues. Germline lookup yields CDR1 SGHRS and CDR2 YFSETQ. V was pared by 3 bases and J by 6 bases, with 9 bases between. CDR3 residues: CASSSPGSGELFF. DNA of the CDR3: TGCGCCAGCAGCTCCCCCGGATCCGGGGAGCTGTTTTTT.

This sequence joins TRBV28 and TRBJ2-3, with a tentative D call TRBD2 (6 bases). V was cut by 5 bases and J by 2 bases, with 14 bases left in between. Per germline, CDR1 MDHEN and CDR2 SYDVKM. The CDR3 is 15 amino acids. Here the CDR3 reads CASSLRAGTTDTQYF. The CDR3 bases are TGTGCCAGCAGTCTAAGAGCGGGTACCACAGATACGCAGTATTTT.

The V gene is TRBV7-9, the J gene TRBJ1-5; D is possibly TRBD1 (5 bases). The V end was cut by 4 bases, the J end by 3 bases, with 10 bases between. Germline CDR1 SEHNR, CDR2 FQNEAQ (reference sequence). This CDR3 contains 14 residues. CDR3 protein: CASSYEGLNQPQHF. The CDR3 region has the DNA TGTGCCAGCAGCTACGAGGGGCTCAATCAGCCCCAGCATTTT. Filled out from reference TRBV7-9 and TRBJ1-5, the complete variable domain reads DTGVSQNPRHKITKRGQNVTFRCDPISEHNRLYWYRQTLGQGPEFLTYFQNEAQLEKSRLLSDRFSAERPKGSFSTLEIQRTEQGDSAMYLCASSYEGLNQPQHFGDGTRLSIL.

This clone was counted a few times. The rearrangement joins TRBV30 to TRBJ1-1; no clear D. This CDR3 has 10 amino acids. The germline V and J ends were trimmed by 5 bases and 11 bases, with 12 bases remaining between them. Germline values: CDR1 GTSNPN, CDR2 SVGIG (reference sequence). The CDR3 loop reads CAWGVREAFF. In DNA form, the CDR3 reads TGTGCCTGGGGGGTTCGGGAGGCTTTCTTT. Full variable domain (outside the CDR3, taken from reference TRBV30 and TRBJ1-1): SQTIHQWPATLVQPVGSPLSLECTVEGTSNPNLYWYRQAAGRGLQLLFYSVGIGQISSEVPQNLSASRPQDRQFILSSKKLLLSDSGFYLCAWGVREAFFGQGTRLTVV.

The chain uses TRBV5-4 and TRBJ1-2, with D uncertain. V dropped 2 bases and J dropped 1 base, with 9 bases sitting between them. Germline V gene lookup returns CDR1 SGHNT and CDR2 YYREEE (reference sequence). The length of the CDR3 is 14 residues. The DNA of the CDR3 is TGTGCCAGCAGCTTTCCGGGTGTTAACTATGGCTACACCTTC. Translated: CASSFPGVNYGYTF. The full variable domain, completed using reference TRBV5-4 and TRBJ1-2, is ETGVTQSPTHLIKTRGQQVTLRCSSQSGHNTVSWYQQALGQGPQFIFQYYREEENGRGNFPPRFSGLQFPNYSSELNVNALELDDSALYLCASSFPGVNYGYTFGSGTRLTVV.

Only a few counts were recorded for this clone. V usage is TRBV27 and J usage is TRBJ1-1; no reliable D call. V was clipped by 6 bases and J by 8 bases, with 22 bases between them. Germline CDR1 and CDR2: MNHEY and SMNVEV (reference sequence). This CDR3 has 15 amino acids. This CDR3 reads CASSNFAGELYEAFF. DNA for the CDR3: TGTGCCAGCAGCAACTTCGCTGGGGAGCTATACGAAGCTTTCTTT.

The chain joins TRBV5-4 to TRBJ2-1, with 7 bases that match TRBD2. The CDR3 loop spans 13 amino acids. The germline CDR1 and CDR2 sequences are SGHNT and YYREEE (reference sequence). With V trimmed by 1 base and J by 15 bases, 10 bases remained unmatched. The CDR3: CASSLSPREGLFF. The CDR3 DNA sequence: TGTGCCAGCAGCTTGTCCCCCAGGGAGGGCCTGTTCTTC. The whole variable domain, filled in from reference TRBV5-4 and TRBJ2-1, reads ETGVTQSPTHLIKTRGQQVTLRCSSQSGHNTVSWYQQALGQGPQFIFQYYREEENGRGNFPPRFSGLQFPNYSSELNVNALELDDSALYLCASSLSPREGLFFGPGTRLTVL.

This clone was counted a single time. The chain combines TRBV7-6 with TRBJ1-5; 12 bases fit TRBD1. V was clipped by 5 bases and J by 2 bases; unmatched bases: 10. The CDR3 is 18 amino acids. Germline CDR1 SGHVS, CDR2 FNYEAQ. The CDR3 sequence is CASSPRDRGRWGNQPQHF. Written as DNA, the CDR3 is TGTGCCAGCAGCCCCCGGGACAGGGGGCGGTGGGGCAATCAGCCCCAGCATTTT.

A few counts support this clone. The chain uses TRBV30 and TRBJ2-2; D is undetermined. Germline CDR1 reads GTSNPN; CDR2 reads SVGIG (reference sequence). V shed 8 bases and J shed 5 bases, with 9 bases lying between them. This CDR3 has 11 residues. CDR3: CAHTMTGELFF. The CDR3 DNA follows: TGTGCCCATACAATGACCGGGGAGCTGTTTTTT.

This chain connects TRBV5-1 to TRBJ2-7; TRBD1 matches 8 bases. Germline loops: CDR1 SGHRS, CDR2 YFSETQ. The ends lost 4 bases at V and 2 bases at J; junction bases unmatched: 11. The CDR3 spans 16 residues. The CDR3 DNA is TGCGCCAGCAGCCCCCCGGACAGGGTGGTCGCCTACGAGCAGTACTTC. It codes for CASSPPDRVVAYEQYF.

J is TRBJ1-2 and V is TRBV19; a weak D match, TRBD1 (5 bases). The CDR3 is made up of 15 amino acids. Trimming pared 6 bases from V and 0 bases from J, leaving 14 bases between. The V gene's germline CDR1 is LNHDA and CDR2 SQIVND (reference sequence). The CDR3 nucleotides read TGTGCCAGTAGCTGGGGCAGGGCGGCTAACTATGGCTACACCTTC. It codes for CASSWGRAANYGYTF. The full variable domain, completed using reference TRBV19 and TRBJ1-2, is DGGITQSPKYLFRKEGQNVTLSCEQNLNHDAMYWYRQDPGQGLRLIYYSQIVNDFQKGDIAEGYSVSREKKESFPLTVTSAQKNPTAFYLCASSWGRAANYGYTFGSGTRLTVV.

This chain joins TRBV4-1 and TRBJ1-6; D gene uncertain. Trimming left V 1 base short and J 4 bases short, with 8 bases between. The CDR3 is made up of 15 amino acids. Germline V gene lookup returns CDR1 MGHRA and CDR2 YSYEKL. As DNA, the CDR3 is TGCGCCAGCAGCCAAGGGATAGGGTATAATTCACCCCTCCACTTT. Translated: CASSQGIGYNSPLHF.

Remarks on this clone: Other DNA sequences within the sample encode an identical CDR3. This chain connects TRBV27 to TRBJ2-7; D is possibly TRBD2 (5 bases). The CDR3 sequence is 13 residues long. Trimming removed 3 bases from V and 2 bases from J, with 8 bases in between. Germline CDR1 is MNHEY and CDR2 is SMNVEV (reference sequence). CDR3 in amino acids: CASSFGLTYEQYF. As DNA, the CDR3 is TGTGCCAGCAGTTTCGGACTTACCTACGAGCAGTACTTC.

This clone appeared once. The chain joins TRBV10-3 to TRBJ2-2, with D perhaps matching TRBD1 (5 bases). V gave up 3 bases and J gave up 5 bases, with 10 bases separating them. The CDR3 length is 14 residues. Germline values: CDR1 ENHRY, CDR2 SYGVKD. The CDR3 here is CAISEGVLTGELFF. The CDR3 DNA sequence: TGTGCCATCAGTGAAGGGGTACTAACCGGGGAGCTGTTTTTT.

V and J are TRBV2 and TRBJ2-3; D might be TRBD2 (5 bases). Trimming took 2 bases from V and 0 from J, leaving 9 bases between them. The germline CDR1 and CDR2 sequences are SNHLY and FYNNEI. This CDR3 is 15 amino acids long. The CDR3 protein is CASSEWLASTDTQYF. The CDR3, as DNA: TGTGCCAGCAGTGAATGGCTAGCTAGCACAGATACGCAGTATTTT.

V usage is TRBV4-1 and J usage is TRBJ2-7, with D uncertain. The CDR3 is 16 residues long. V dropped 0 bases and J dropped 0 bases, with 12 bases sitting between them. Germline-derived CDR1 and CDR2 are MGHRA and YSYEKL. The CDR3 region is CASSQDLRSPSYEQYF. The DNA of the CDR3 is TGCGCCAGCAGCCAAGATCTCCGGTCCCCCTCCTACGAGCAGTACTTC.

This chain connects TRBV6-1 to TRBJ1-2, with a possible D match to TRBD1 (6 bases). Germline CDR1 is MNHNS and CDR2 is SASEGT. V lost 1 base and J 2 bases, leaving 11 bases between the germline ends. This CDR3 comprises 15 residues. CDR3 nucleotide sequence: TGTGCCAGCAGTGAAGACAGGGAGGAAAACTATGGCTACACCTTC. The encoded protein is CASSEDREENYGYTF.

The V call is TRBV4-2, the J call TRBJ1-2; D call uncertain. The germline V and J ends were trimmed by 0 bases and 6 bases, with 14 bases remaining between them. CDR3 size: 15 residues. CDR1 is LGHNA and CDR2 is YNFKEQ in the germline V gene. The CDR3 DNA reads as TGTGCCAGCAGCCAAGAGCCCCGAGGAGGCGATGGCTACACCTTC. It specifies CASSQEPRGGDGYTF.

The sample holds one count of this clone. This chain links TRBV4-2 with TRBJ2-1, with D tentatively TRBD2 (6 bases). The germline V gene encodes CDR1 LGHNA and CDR2 YNFKEQ. The CDR3 loop spans 15 amino acids. The V gene lost 4 bases and the J gene lost 3 bases, with 13 bases spanning the gap. The CDR3 DNA follows: TGTGCCAGCAGCCCGTCATGGGACTTCTACAATGAGCAGTTCTTC. It codes for CASSPSWDFYNEQFF.

The rearrangement joins TRBV7-9 to TRBJ1-2; tentatively, D is TRBD1 (5 bases). Germline V gene data show CDR1 as SEHNR and CDR2 as FQNEAQ (reference sequence). CDR3 length equals 15 residues. V was trimmed by 3 bases and J by 5 bases, leaving 16 bases between them. This CDR3 is CASSLGPVGEYGYTF. The CDR3 DNA sequence: TGTGCCAGCAGCTTGGGGCCGGTGGGAGAATATGGCTACACCTTC.

The chain employs TRBV11-1 and TRBJ2-7, with D perhaps matching TRBD1 (5 bases). Trimming pared 3 bases from V and 0 bases from J, leaving 9 bases between. Per the germline V gene, CDR1 is SGHAT and CDR2 is FQDESV (reference sequence). The CDR3 runs 14 residues. The CDR3, as DNA: TGTGCCAGCAGCTTCTCTACAGGCTCCTACGAGCAGTACTTC. It translates to CASSFSTGSYEQYF.

The genes are TRBV15 and TRBJ2-3; 10 bases agree with TRBD2. Trimming at V came to 0 bases and at J to 6 bases, leaving 9 bases not matched to a gene. Germline CDR1 is LNHNV and CDR2 is YYDKDF (reference sequence). This CDR3 has 17 residues. CDR3 sequence: CATSRDSGTSVLDTQYF. As DNA, the CDR3 is TGTGCCACCAGCAGAGATTCGGGGACTAGCGTATTGGATACGCAGTATTTT.

V is TRBV5-4 and J is TRBJ2-5; D unclear. V was trimmed by 0 bases and J by 13 bases, leaving 7 bases between them. The CDR3 runs to 10 residues. Germline V gene sequence: CDR1 SGHNT, CDR2 YYREEE (reference sequence). The CDR3 sequence: CASSLGLGYF. The DNA of the CDR3 is TGTGCCAGCAGCTTGGGTTTGGGGTACTTC.